The present T cell receptor beta chain was sequenced within a study of control samples from healthy donors and cancer patients. The data were produced by immunoSEQ multiplex PCR, yet TCRdb's version contains in-frame clones alone and is incomplete. The sample has about 140,000 clones; 80% to 90% are singletons. The CDR3 runs 15 residues. Germline assignment: CDR1 LGHDT and CDR2 YNNKEL (reference sequence). Trimming took off 1 base at V and 8 bases at J, with 14 bases between the two ends. The rearrangement uses TRBV3-1 (or the pseudogene TRBV3-2) and TRBJ1-4; tentatively, D is TRBD1 (5 bases). The sequencing sample was made of blood. The clonotype was recovered from a man younger than 30 in good health. Here the CDR3 reads CASSQGYGGEEKLFF. CDR3 nucleotide sequence: TGTGCCAGCAGCCAAGGGTACGGGGGTGAGGAAAAACTGTTTTTT.